This T cell receptor (beta chain) was observed in a study of blood T cell repertoires in COVID-19. V gave up 9 bases and J gave up 2 bases, with 11 bases separating them. The CDR3 length is 12 residues. Produced via immunoSEQ multiplex PCR; TCRdb's table is partial and in-frame only. The sample has 260,000 or so clones, 85% seen once. The TCR comes from a woman aged 50 to 60 who had recovered from COVID-19. The chain recombines TRBV12-3 or TRBV12-4 with TRBJ2-7; no clear D gene. Sequenced sample: PBMCs or T cells enriched from blood (not recorded which). The CDR3 bases are TGTGCCAGTGGCGGATCTACCTACGAGCAGTACTTC. Translation gives CASGGSTYEQYF.